This T cell receptor beta chain was sequenced during a study of CD4 T cells in relation to SARS-CoV-2 and coronaviruses. Across the whole study: PBMCs were cultured with antigen for about eleven days before TCR beta sequencing.

CD4+ T cells from unexposed donors were obtained before the COVID-19 pandemic (2011-2018). The cells were cultured for approximately ten days before CD4+ T cells were isolated. Each well had approximately 2.1 million PBMCs in 5% human AB serum with IL-2. Assay used: immunoSEQ multiplex PCR; TCRdb lists only in-frame clones, some missing. The sample includes 15,000 to 20,000 clones, approximately 77% of them seen just once. CDR3 size: 14 residues. Between the trimmed V and J ends, which lost 5 bases and 5 bases, there was a span of 13 bases. Germline CDR1 SGHVS, CDR2 FQNEAQ. Of note for this clone: Its matching antigen is unknown.

The chain couples TRBV7-8 to TRBJ1-5; maybe TRBD1 (5 bases). The receptor was derived from a human donor in good health. The sequenced sample was CD4+ T cells from PBMCs, cultured in vitro. The CDR3 reads CASSGGRGHQPQHF. The CDR3 region has the DNA TGTGCCAGCAGCGGAGGGAGGGGACATCAGCCCCAGCATTTT.